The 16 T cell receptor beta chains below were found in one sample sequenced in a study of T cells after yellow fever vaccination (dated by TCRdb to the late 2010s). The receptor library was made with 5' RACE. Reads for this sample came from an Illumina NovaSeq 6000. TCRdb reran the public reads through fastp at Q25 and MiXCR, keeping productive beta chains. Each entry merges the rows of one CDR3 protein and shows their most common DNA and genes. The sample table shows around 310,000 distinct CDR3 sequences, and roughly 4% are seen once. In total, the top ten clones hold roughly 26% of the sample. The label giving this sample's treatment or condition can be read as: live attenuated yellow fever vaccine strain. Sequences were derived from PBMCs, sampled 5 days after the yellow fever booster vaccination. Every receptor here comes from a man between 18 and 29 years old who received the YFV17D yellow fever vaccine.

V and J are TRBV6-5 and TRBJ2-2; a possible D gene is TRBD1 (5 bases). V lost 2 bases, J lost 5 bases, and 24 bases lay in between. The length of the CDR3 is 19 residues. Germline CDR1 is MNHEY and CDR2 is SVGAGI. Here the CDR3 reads CASSYLRAGSGFRTGELFF. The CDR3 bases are TGTGCCAGCAGTTACCTCAGGGCAGGTTCTGGGTTTAGGACCGGGGAGCTGTTTTTT.

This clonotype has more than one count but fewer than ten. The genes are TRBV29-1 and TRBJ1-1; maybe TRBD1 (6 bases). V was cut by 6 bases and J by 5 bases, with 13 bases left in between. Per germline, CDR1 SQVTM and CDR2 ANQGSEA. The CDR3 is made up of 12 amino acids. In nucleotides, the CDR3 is TGCAGCGTGTTAGGGGGGGTTACTGAAGCTTTCTTT. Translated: CSVLGGVTEAFF.

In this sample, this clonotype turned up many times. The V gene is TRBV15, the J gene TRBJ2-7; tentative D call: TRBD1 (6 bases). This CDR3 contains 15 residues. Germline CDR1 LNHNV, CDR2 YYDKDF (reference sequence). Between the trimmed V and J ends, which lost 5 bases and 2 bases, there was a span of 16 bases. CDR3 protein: CATSSSATGAYEQYV. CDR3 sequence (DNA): TGTGCCACCAGCTCGTCGGCGACAGGAGCCTACGAGCAGTACGTC.

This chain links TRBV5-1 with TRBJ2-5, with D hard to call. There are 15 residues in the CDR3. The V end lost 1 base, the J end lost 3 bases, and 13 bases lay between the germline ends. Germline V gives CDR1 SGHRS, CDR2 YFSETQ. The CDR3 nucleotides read TGCGCCAGCAGCTTGTCTCCGGTCGGTAAAGAGACCCAGTACTTC. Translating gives CASSLSPVGKETQYF. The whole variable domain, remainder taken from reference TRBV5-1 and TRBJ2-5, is KAGVTQTPRYLIKTRGQQVTLSCSPISGHRSVSWYQQTPGQGLQFLFEYFSETQRNKGNFPGRFSGRQFSNSRSEMNVSTLELGDSALYLCASSLSPVGKETQYFGPGTRLLVL.

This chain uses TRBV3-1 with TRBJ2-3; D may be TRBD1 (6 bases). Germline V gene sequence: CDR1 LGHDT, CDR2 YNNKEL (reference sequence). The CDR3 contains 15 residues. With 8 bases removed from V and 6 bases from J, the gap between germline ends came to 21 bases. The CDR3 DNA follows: TGTGCCAGCCGAGGACTTGGGGGCCAGTGGGATACGCAGTATTTT. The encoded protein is CASRGLGGQWDTQYF.

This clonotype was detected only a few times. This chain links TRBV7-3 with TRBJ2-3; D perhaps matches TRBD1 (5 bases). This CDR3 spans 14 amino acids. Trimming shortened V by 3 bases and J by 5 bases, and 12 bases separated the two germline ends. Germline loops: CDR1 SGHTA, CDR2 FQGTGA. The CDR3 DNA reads TGTGCCAGCAGCTTTAGGGGCGTTGGAGATACGCAGTATTTT. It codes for CASSFRGVGDTQYF.

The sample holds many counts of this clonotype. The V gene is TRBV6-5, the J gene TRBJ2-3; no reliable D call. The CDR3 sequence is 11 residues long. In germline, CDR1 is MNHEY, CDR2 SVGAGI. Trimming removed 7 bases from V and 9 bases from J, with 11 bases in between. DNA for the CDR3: TGTGCCAGCACTGATAGCAGCACGCAGTATTTT. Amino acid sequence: CASTDSSTQYF.

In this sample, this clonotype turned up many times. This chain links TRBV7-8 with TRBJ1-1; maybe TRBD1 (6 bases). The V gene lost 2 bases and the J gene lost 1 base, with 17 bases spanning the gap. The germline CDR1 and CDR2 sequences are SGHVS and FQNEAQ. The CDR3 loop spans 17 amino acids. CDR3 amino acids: CASSLHMGRGGNTEAFF. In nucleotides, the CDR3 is TGTGCCAGCAGCTTACACATGGGACGAGGGGGGAACACTGAAGCTTTCTTT.

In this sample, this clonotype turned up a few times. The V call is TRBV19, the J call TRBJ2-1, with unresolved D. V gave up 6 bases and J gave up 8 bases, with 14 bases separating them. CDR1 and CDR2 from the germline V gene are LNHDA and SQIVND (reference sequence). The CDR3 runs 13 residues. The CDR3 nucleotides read TGTGCCAGTAGCTATCCCCGGTGGGATGAGCAGTTCTTC. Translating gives CASSYPRWDEQFF.

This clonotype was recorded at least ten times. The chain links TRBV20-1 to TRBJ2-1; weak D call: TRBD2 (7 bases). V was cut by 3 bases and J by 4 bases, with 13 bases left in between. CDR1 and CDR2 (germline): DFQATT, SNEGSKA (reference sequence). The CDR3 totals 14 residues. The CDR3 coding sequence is TGCAGTGCTAGGTGGGGGGGCTTATACAATGAGCAGTTCTTC. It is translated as CSARWGGLYNEQFF.

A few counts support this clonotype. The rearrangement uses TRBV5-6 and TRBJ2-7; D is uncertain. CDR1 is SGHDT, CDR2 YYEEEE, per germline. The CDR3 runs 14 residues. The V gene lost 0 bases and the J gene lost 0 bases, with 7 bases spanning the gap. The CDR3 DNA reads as TGTGCCAGCAGCTTGGCTGGGTCCTCCTACGAGCAGTACGTC. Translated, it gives CASSLAGSSYEQYV.

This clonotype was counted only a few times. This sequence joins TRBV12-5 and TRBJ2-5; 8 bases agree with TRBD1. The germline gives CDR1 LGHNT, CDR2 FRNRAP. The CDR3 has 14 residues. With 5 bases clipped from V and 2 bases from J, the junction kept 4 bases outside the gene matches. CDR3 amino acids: CASGPGQVQETQYF. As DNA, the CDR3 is TGTGCTAGTGGTCCGGGACAGGTTCAAGAGACCCAGTACTTC.

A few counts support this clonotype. The CDR3 sequence: CASSFGQDYEQYV. CDR3 coding DNA: TGTGCCAGCAGTTTCGGCCAGGACTACGAGCAGTACGTC. The V call is TRBV28, the J call TRBJ2-7; unclear D gene. CDR1 is MDHEN, CDR2 SYDVKM, per germline. The CDR3 is made up of 13 amino acids. Trimming removed 3 bases at V and 3 bases at J, with 9 bases between.

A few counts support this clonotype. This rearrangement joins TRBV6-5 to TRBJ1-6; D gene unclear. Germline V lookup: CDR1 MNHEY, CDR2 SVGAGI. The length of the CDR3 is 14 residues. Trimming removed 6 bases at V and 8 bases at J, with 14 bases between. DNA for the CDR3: TGTGCCAGCAGCCCAAGGGTTCACCATTCACCCCTCCACTTT. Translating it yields CASSPRVHHSPLHF.

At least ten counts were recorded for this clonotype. In nucleotides, the CDR3 is TGCGCCAGCAGCTTGTCCCCAGGCACAGATACGCAGTATTTT. Translating it yields CASSLSPGTDTQYF. This chain joins TRBV5-1 and TRBJ2-3, with D uncertain. The CDR3 runs 14 residues. The germline V gene encodes CDR1 SGHRS and CDR2 YFSETQ. Deletions cut 1 base from V and 1 base from J, with 7 bases between.

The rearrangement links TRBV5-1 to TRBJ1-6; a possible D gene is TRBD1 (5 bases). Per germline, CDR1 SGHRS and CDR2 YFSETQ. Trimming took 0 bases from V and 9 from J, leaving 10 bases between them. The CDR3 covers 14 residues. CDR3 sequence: CASSLGGVISPLHF. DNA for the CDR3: TGCGCCAGCAGCTTGGGAGGGGTTATTTCACCCCTCCACTTT.